A selection of T cell receptor beta chains follows, all from one sample in a study of molecular identifiers for immune sequencing clone quantification. TCRdb re-derived calls from the PCR reads in MiXCR, one entry per CDR3 protein. The profile shows some 91,000 distinct CDR3 sequences, 20% to 25% of them singletons. The sequenced material came from naive CD8+ T cells from blood, with Jurkat cell RNA spiked in. These receptors all come from a human donor in good health. Some libraries in this study had Jurkat cell RNA spiked in. Each CDR3 is given with its conserved first and last residue. D genes are given only for firm matches. Size values are once, few and many counts, or a class for expanded clones, and some rows have none.

>TRBJ1-5|many|TRBV4-3|-
CASSQDQAFQPQHF
TGCGCCAGCAGCCAAGATCAGGCATTCCAGCCCCAGCATTTT
>TRBJ2-5|-|TRBV14|-
CASSQDRGEQPHETQYF
TGTGCCAGCAGCCAAGATAGGGGAGAGCAGCCTCATGAGACCCAGTACTTC
>TRBJ2-7|-|TRBV3-1|-
CASSQDLGARSSYEQYF
TGTGCCAGCAGCCAAGATCTGGGAGCGAGGAGCTCCTACGAGCAGTACTTC
>TRBJ2-7|many|TRBV2|-
CAINSAGTYEQYF
TGTGCAATTAACTCGGCAGGGACCTACGAGCAGTACTTC
>TRBJ2-7|-|TRBV7-9|-
CASSPRGARYEQYF
TGTGCCAGCAGCCCGAGGGGGGCTCGGTACGAGCAGTACTTC
>TRBJ1-1|many|TRBV4-1|-
CASSNTGSGNTEAFF
TGCGCCAGCAGCAATACAGGGTCTGGGAACACTGAAGCTTTCTTT
>TRBJ2-1|few|TRBV24-1|-
CATSATGYGEQFF
TGTGCCACCAGTGCAACAGGGTACGGTGAGCAGTTCTTC
>TRBJ2-4|many|TRBV20-1|-
CSASGELWVLAKNIQYF
TGCAGTGCTAGTGGGGAGTTGTGGGTACTAGCCAAAAACATTCAGTACTTC
>TRBJ1-5|many|TRBV7-9|-
CASSSTGGGNQPQHF
TGTGCCAGCAGCTCCACAGGAGGAGGCAATCAGCCCCAGCATTTT
>TRBJ2-7|many|TRBV9|TRBD2
CASSSGLHYEQYF
TGTGCCAGCAGCTCGGGACTACACTACGAGCAGTACTTC
>TRBJ1-1|many|TRBV20-1|-
CSASMTGSNTEAFF
TGCAGTGCTAGCATGACAGGTTCTAACACTGAAGCTTTCTTT
>TRBJ1-1|many|TRBV7-9|-
CASSIQQGSRTEAFF
TGTGCCAGCAGCATCCAACAAGGCTCACGGACTGAAGCTTTCTTT
>TRBJ2-7|-|TRBV19|TRBD1
CASSITHLTGNEQYF
TGTGCCAGTAGTATAACCCACCTGACAGGGAACGAGCAGTACTTC
>TRBJ1-3|-|TRBV9|-
CASSVGIGAGNTIYF
TGTGCCAGCAGCGTAGGTATAGGGGCTGGAAACACCATATATTTT
>TRBJ1-5|-|TRBV7-6|-
CASSFRVDGADTQHF
TGTGCCAGCAGCTTCCGAGTCGACGGGGCAGATACGCAGCATTTT
>TRBJ2-3|many|TRBV2|-
CASSEYGALDTQYF
TGTGCCAGCAGTGAATATGGGGCCTTAGATACGCAGTATTTT
>TRBJ1-1|many|TRBV4-1|-
CASSQKGRGEAFF
TGCGCCAGCAGCCAAAAAGGCAGGGGTGAAGCTTTCTTT
>TRBJ2-1|-|TRBV29-1|-
CSVEDAGANEQFF
TGCAGCGTTGAAGATGCAGGGGCCAATGAGCAGTTCTTC
>TRBJ1-1|many|TRBV4-1|-
CASSQDIRDWATEAFF
TGCGCCAGCAGCCAAGATATCCGGGATTGGGCCACTGAAGCTTTCTTT
>TRBJ2-2|-|TRBV6-5|-
CASSILWLNTGELFF
TGTGCCAGCAGTATCCTGTGGTTGAACACCGGGGAGCTGTTTTTT
>TRBJ2-1|many|TRBV7-6|-
CASSLASPLAGAYNEQFF
TGTGCCAGCAGCTTAGCCTCCCCCTTGGCGGGGGCGTACAATGAGCAGTTCTTC
>TRBJ2-3|-|TRBV12-2|-
CASRHPGRVHADAQYF
TGTGCAAGTCGCCATCCCGGGAGGGTACACGCAGATGCGCAGTATTTT
>TRBJ1-2|few|TRBV12-3/TRBV12-4|-
CASTGLGGYTF
TGTGCCAGCACAGGGCTCGGGGGCTACACCTTC
>TRBJ2-5|-|TRBV7-6|-
CASSDRLVPAIETQYF
TGTGCCAGCAGCGATAGACTAGTCCCCGCAATAGAGACCCAGTACTTC
>TRBJ1-5|-|TRBV2|TRBD1
CASGTGTALSPQHF
TGTGCCAGCGGGACCGGGACAGCTTTATCCCCCCAGCATTTT
>TRBJ1-5|many|TRBV19|-
CASSIGVNQPQHF
TGTGCCAGTAGTATAGGGGTCAATCAGCCCCAGCATTTT
>TRBJ2-7|-|TRBV5-6|TRBD2
CASSSLTSGRSYEQYF
TGTGCCAGCAGCTCCTTGACTAGCGGGAGATCCTACGAGCAGTACTTC
>TRBJ1-2|many|TRBV9|TRBD1
CASSSQQGGNYGYTF
TGTGCCAGCAGCTCCCAACAGGGGGGAAACTATGGCTACACCTTC
>TRBJ2-2|-|TRBV6-6|TRBD2
CASSYYDSRDYSNTGELFF
TGTGCCAGCAGTTACTACGACAGCCGGGACTACTCGAACACCGGGGAGCTGTTTTTT
>TRBJ2-3|many|TRBV4-1|-
CASSQAWGTDTQYF
TGCGCCAGCAGCCAAGCTTGGGGGACAGATACGCAGTATTTT
>TRBJ2-7|many|TRBV27|-
CASSPGTLEQYF
TGTGCCAGCAGCCCCGGGACGCTCGAGCAGTACTTC
>TRBJ2-2|few|TRBV29-1|-
CSVVDGSNTGELFF
TGCAGCGTTGTAGACGGGAGTAACACCGGGGAGCTGTTTTTT
>TRBJ2-5|many|TRBV15|-
CATSTRQSQETQYF
TGTGCCACCAGCACTAGACAGTCCCAAGAGACCCAGTACTTC
>TRBJ2-4|many|TRBV6-6|-
CASSYSTFGIQYF
TGTGCCAGCAGTTACTCAACTTTCGGCATTCAGTACTTC
>TRBJ1-4|many|TRBV13|-
CASTGTNEKLFF
TGTGCCAGCACGGGGACTAATGAAAAACTGTTTTTT
>TRBJ2-5|many|TRBV28|-
CASSSPRKGRQETQYF
TGTGCCAGCAGTTCGCCCCGCAAGGGACGGCAAGAGACCCAGTACTTC
>TRBJ2-7|many|TRBV7-9|-
CASSPSAAYEQYF
TGTGCCAGCAGTCCAAGTGCCGCCTACGAGCAGTACTTC
>TRBJ2-6|many|TRBV28|-
CASRGQGWSGANVLTF
TGTGCCAGCAGGGGCCAGGGTTGGTCTGGGGCCAACGTCCTGACTTTC
>TRBJ2-3|many|TRBV6-6|TRBD2
CASSYRGDETSGGRDTDTQYF
TGTGCCAGCAGTTATCGCGGTGATGAGACTAGCGGAGGGCGGGACACAGATACGCAGTATTTT
>TRBJ1-1|many|TRBV18|TRBD1
CASSREDRAVMNTEAFF
TGTGCCAGCTCACGAGAGGACAGGGCCGTAATGAACACTGAAGCTTTCTTT
>TRBJ2-3|many|TRBV13|-
CASSSELRGSTDTQYF
TGTGCCAGCAGCTCAGAGCTTCGCGGCAGCACAGATACGCAGTATTTT
>TRBJ2-1|-|TRBV11-2|-
CASSLGPPEQFF
TGTGCCAGCAGCTTAGGCCCCCCAGAGCAGTTCTTC
>TRBJ2-7|few|TRBV4-1|-
CASSQGDGSYEQYF
TGCGCCAGCAGCCAAGGGGACGGATCCTACGAGCAGTACTTC
>TRBJ2-1|-|TRBV24-1|-
CATSDTSTGREQFF
TGTGCCACCAGTGACACATCGACTGGCCGTGAGCAGTTCTTT
>TRBJ1-1|-|TRBV28|-
CASNPDLNTEAFF
TGTGCCAGCAATCCAGACCTGAACACTGAAGCTTTCTTT
>TRBJ2-5|-|TRBV10-1|TRBD2
CTNSESGSGGLETQYF
TGCACCAACAGTGAGTCTGGTAGCGGGGGCTTAGAGACCCAGTACTTC
>TRBJ1-1|many|TRBV27|-
CASSPAGWTEAFF
TGTGCCAGCAGTCCGGCCGGTTGGACTGAAGCTTTCTTT
>TRBJ1-6|many|TRBV4-3|-
CASSQRGRIRPLHF
TGCGCCAGCAGCCAGCGGGGACGAATACGGCCCCTCCACTTT
>TRBJ2-1|once|TRBV5-6|TRBD2
CASSLPPAGVGNEQFF
TGTGCCAGCAGCCTTCCGCCGGCGGGGGTAGGCAATGAGCAGTTCTTC
>TRBJ2-7|few|TRBV5-5|-
CASSLEVAFYEQYF
TGTGCCAGCAGCTTGGAGGTGGCCTTCTACGAGCAGTACTTC
>TRBJ1-2|many|TRBV4-1|-
CASSQDRVSGDYGYTF
TGCGCCAGCAGCCAAGACAGGGTTTCAGGCGACTATGGCTACACCTTC
>TRBJ2-5|many|TRBV2|TRBD1
CASIDIQVMDREETQYF
TGTGCCAGCATCGACATCCAGGTCATGGACAGGGAAGAGACCCAGTACTTC
>TRBJ2-1|few|TRBV28|TRBD2
CASSAGLANEQFF
TGTGCCAGCAGTGCCGGACTAGCGAATGAGCAGTTCTTC
>TRBJ2-2|many|TRBV12-3/TRBV12-4|-
CASIPARGWTGELFF
TGTGCCAGCATTCCGGCCCGGGGTTGGACCGGGGAGCTGTTTTTT